The present T cell receptor beta chain was sequenced within a study of blood T cells in healthy people across ages. A second PCR, run for about 6 to 12 cycles, used a sample-barcoded 5' primer plus a J-beta primer mix. From the 5' RACE reads, TCRdb called clonotypes with MiXCR, one entry per CDR3 protein. The sample carries about 1,800,000 distinct CDR3 sequences, 28% recorded once. Germline values: CDR1 DFQATT, CDR2 SNEGSKA (reference sequence). This CDR3 is built from 15 residues. Trimming removed 2 bases from V and 3 bases from J; junction bases left unmatched: 7. This clonotype was obtained from a woman younger than 45 in good health. V usage is TRBV20-1 and J usage is TRBJ1-1, with 9 bases lining up with TRBD1. The material sequenced was blood. In nucleotides, the CDR3 is TGCAGTGCTAGAAACAGGGGGCGGTGGGACACTGAAGCTTTCTTT. Encoded protein: CSARNRGRWDTEAFF.